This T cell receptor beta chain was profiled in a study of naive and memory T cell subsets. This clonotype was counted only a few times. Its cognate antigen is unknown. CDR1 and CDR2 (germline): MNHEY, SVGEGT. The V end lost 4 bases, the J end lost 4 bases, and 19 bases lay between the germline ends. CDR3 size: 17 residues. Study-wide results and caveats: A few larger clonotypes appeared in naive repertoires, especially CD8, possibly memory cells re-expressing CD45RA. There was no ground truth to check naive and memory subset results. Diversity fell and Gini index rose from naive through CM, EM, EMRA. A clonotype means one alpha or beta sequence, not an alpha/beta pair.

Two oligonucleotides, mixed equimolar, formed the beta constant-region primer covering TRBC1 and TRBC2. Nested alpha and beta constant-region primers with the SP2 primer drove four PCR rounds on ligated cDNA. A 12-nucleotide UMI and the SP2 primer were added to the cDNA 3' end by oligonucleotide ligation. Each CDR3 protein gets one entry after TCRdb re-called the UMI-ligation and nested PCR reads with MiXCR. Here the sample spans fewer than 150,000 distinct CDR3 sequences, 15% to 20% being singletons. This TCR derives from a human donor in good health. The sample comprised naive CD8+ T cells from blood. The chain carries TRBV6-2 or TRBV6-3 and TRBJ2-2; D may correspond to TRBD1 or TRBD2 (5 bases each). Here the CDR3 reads CASSWTTEEVGTGELFF. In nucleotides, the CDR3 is TGTGCCAGCAGTTGGACGACAGAGGAGGTTGGCACCGGGGAGCTGTTTTTT.